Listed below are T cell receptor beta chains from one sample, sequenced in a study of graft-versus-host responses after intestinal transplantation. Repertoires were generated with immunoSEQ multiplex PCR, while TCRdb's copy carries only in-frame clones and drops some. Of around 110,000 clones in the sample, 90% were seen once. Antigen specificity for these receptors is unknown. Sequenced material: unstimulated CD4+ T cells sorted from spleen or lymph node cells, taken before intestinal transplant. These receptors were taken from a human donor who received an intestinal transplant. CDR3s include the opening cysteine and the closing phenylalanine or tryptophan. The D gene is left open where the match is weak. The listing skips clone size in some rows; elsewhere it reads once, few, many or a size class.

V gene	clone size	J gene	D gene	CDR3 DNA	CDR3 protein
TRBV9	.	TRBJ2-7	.	TGTGCCAGCAGCGCCATGGAACAGACTACCTACGAGCAGTACTTC	CASSAMEQTTYEQYF
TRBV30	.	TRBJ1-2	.	TGTGCCTGGAGTTATAGTGCCTATGGCTACACCTTC	CAWSYSAYGYTF
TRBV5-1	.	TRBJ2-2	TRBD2	TGCGCCAGCAACCCAAGACTAGCGGGTCAAACCGGGGAGCTGTTTTTT	CASNPRLAGQTGELFF
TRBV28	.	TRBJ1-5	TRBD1	TGTGCCAGCAGCGGGGGACAGGGGCGCAATCAGCCCCAGCATTTT	CASSGGQGRNQPQHF
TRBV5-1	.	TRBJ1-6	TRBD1	TGCGCCAGCAGCTCGACAGGGGATAATTCACCCCTCCACTTT	CASSSTGDNSPLHF
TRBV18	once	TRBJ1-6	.	TGTGCCAGCTCACCATATAGGGGCTCCTATAATTCACCCCTCCACTTT	CASSPYRGSYNSPLHF
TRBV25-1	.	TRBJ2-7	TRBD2	TGTGCCAGCAGTGGGGCTAGCGGGAGGGAGAGGAGCTCCTACGAGCAGTACTTC	CASSGASGRERSSYEQYF
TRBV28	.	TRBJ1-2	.	TGTGCCAGCACCTCAGGGGTAGGCTATGGCTACACCTTC	CASTSGVGYGYTF
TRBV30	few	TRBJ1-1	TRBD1	TGTGCCTGGGGACAGGGGGGGAACACTGAAGCTTTCTTT	CAWGQGGNTEAFF
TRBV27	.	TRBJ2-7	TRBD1	TGTGCCAGCAGTTTATTTCGTCCCGCCCCAGGACAGGGTGTCCGCGAGCAGTACTTC	CASSLFRPAPGQGVREQYF
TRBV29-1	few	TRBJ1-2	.	TGCAGCGTTGCCGCAGGTGACTATGGCTACACCTTC	CSVAAGDYGYTF
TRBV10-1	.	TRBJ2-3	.	TGCGCCAGCAGTGAGTGGAGCGACCGCACAGATACGCAGTATTTT	CASSEWSDRTDTQYF
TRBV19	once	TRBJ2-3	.	TGTGCCAGTAGTATAGGGGCCCCTGGGACAGATACGCAGTATTTT	CASSIGAPGTDTQYF
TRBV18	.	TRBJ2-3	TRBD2	TGTGCCAGCTCACCGAAAAGGGTGGCGGGAGGGCCGACAGATACGCAGTATTTT	CASSPKRVAGGPTDTQYF
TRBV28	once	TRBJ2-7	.	TGTGCCAGCAGTTCCAGCTCCTACGAGCAGTACTTC	CASSSSSYEQYF
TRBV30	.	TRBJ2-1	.	TGTGCCTGGAGCGGGGGCTCCTACAATGAGCAGTTCTTC	CAWSGGSYNEQFF
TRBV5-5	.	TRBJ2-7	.	TGTGCCAGCAGCTTGGGACAGTACGAGCAGTACTTC	CASSLGQYEQYF
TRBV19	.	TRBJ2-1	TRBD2	TGTGCCAGTAGGAGCGGGAGGGCCGTCAATGAGCAGTTCTTC	CASRSGRAVNEQFF
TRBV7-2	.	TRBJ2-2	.	TGTGCCAGCAGCTTAGGGGGGAGGACCGGGGAGCTGTTTTTT	CASSLGGRTGELFF
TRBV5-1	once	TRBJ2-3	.	TGCGCCAGCAGCTTGGTGGGGGGGGCGCGCACAGATACGCAGTATTTT	CASSLVGGARTDTQYF
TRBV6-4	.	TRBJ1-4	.	TGTGCCAGCAGTGACTTGCCCGTGGAGGCTTATAATGAAAAACTGTTTTTT	CASSDLPVEAYNEKLFF
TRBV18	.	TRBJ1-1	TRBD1	TGTGCCAGCTCACCAGGTTCTGACAGGGAGGCTTTCTTT	CASSPGSDREAFF
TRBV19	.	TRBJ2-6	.	TGTGCCAGTAACCTAAGCCCCACTCGGGCCAACGTCCTGACTTTC	CASNLSPTRANVLTF
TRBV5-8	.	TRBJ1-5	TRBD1	TGTGCCAGCAGGACAGGGAAGAATCAGCCCCAGCATTTT	CASRTGKNQPQHF
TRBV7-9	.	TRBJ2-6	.	TGTGCCAGCAGCTTTTCGGTTTCTGGGGCCAACGTCCTGACTTTC	CASSFSVSGANVLTF
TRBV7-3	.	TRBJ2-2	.	TGTGCCAGCCGTTTGGAGGGCGGGAAAAACACCGGGGAGCTGTTTTTT	CASRLEGGKNTGELFF
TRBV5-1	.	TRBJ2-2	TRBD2	TGCGCCAGCAGCTATATAGGACTAGCGGGAGCGAACACCGGGGAGCTGTTTTTT	CASSYIGLAGANTGELFF
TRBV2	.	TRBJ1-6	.	TGTGCCAGCAGAGATGGGGGCAGTAATTCACCCCTCCACTTT	CASRDGGSNSPLHF